What follows is one TCR beta chain and its context. Together with a sample-barcoded 5' primer, a J-beta primer mix was included in a second PCR lasting about 6 to 11 cycles. TCRdb used MiXCR to reprocess the 5' RACE reads, holding one entry per CDR3 protein. The sample consists of 1.5 million or so distinct CDR3 sequences, 40% to 50% of them appearing once. Staff drew roughly 10 milliliters of peripheral blood from each donor. The source of the sample is a study of blood T cells in healthy people across ages. The CDR3 sequence is 14 residues long. The germline gives CDR1 SEHNR, CDR2 FQNEAQ (reference sequence). Trimming took off 4 bases at V and 3 bases at J, with 11 bases between the two ends.

The V call is TRBV7-9, the J call TRBJ2-3; D is unclear. This receptor was obtained from a woman younger than 35 in good health. Sequencing was carried out using blood. The CDR3 DNA reads TGTGCCAGCAGCTCCAGATTAGGGACAGATACGCAGTATTTT. This sequence encodes CASSSRLGTDTQYF.